These 2 T cell receptor beta chains share one sample of origin, sequenced in a study of PD-L1 blockade in urothelial cancer. Libraries were prepared by immunoSEQ multiplex PCR; TCRdb keeps only in-frame clonotypes and omits some of them. The data show 55,000 to 70,000 clones, with roughly 82% seen just once and about 4.5% held by the top ten. Here the sequenced sample was PBMCs, taken around atezolizumab (anti-PD-L1) treatment. The receptor set was obtained from a man between 65 and 85 years old with urothelial cancer.

The V and J genes are TRBV7-9 and TRBJ1-2, with TRBD1 as a possible D gene (5 bases). Trimming shortened V by 6 bases and J by 3 bases, and 17 bases separated the two germline ends. This CDR3 is 15 amino acids long. Germline CDR1 reads SEHNR; CDR2 reads FQNEAQ (reference sequence). CDR3 sequence reads: CASSLRTPQDYGYTF. For the CDR3, the DNA is TGTGCCAGCAGTTTACGGACACCGCAAGACTATGGCTACACCTTC.

The chain is built from TRBV15 and TRBJ2-7; 12 bases are a match to TRBD2. The CDR3 is made up of 16 amino acids. Trimming cost V 2 bases and J 2 bases; bases outside gene matches: 4. Per the germline V gene, CDR1 is LNHNV and CDR2 is YYDKDF (reference sequence). The CDR3 nucleotides are TGTGCCACCAGCAGAAAGACTAGCGGGAGAGCCTACGAGCAGTACTTC. Translation gives CATSRKTSGRAYEQYF.